This T cell receptor beta chain was sequenced in a study of PD-1 blockade in mismatch repair-deficient tumors. Repertoires were generated with immunoSEQ multiplex PCR, while TCRdb's copy carries only in-frame clones and drops some. The profile shows 95,000 to 150,000 clones, about 85% of them singletons. The sample consisted of peripheral blood, taken 44 weeks after starting pembrolizumab. The source of this sequence is an adult with mismatch repair-deficient cancer.

Written as DNA, the CDR3 is TGTGCCAGCAGTGGGGCCGGGACAGGCTTTTACTATGGCTACACCTTC. Residues: CASSGAGTGFYYGYTF. The chain combines TRBV6-1 with TRBJ1-2, with 8 bases identical to TRBD1. This CDR3 is 16 amino acids long. Germline CDR1 reads MNHNS; CDR2 reads SASEGT. The ends lost 4 bases at V and 3 bases at J; junction bases unmatched: 10.